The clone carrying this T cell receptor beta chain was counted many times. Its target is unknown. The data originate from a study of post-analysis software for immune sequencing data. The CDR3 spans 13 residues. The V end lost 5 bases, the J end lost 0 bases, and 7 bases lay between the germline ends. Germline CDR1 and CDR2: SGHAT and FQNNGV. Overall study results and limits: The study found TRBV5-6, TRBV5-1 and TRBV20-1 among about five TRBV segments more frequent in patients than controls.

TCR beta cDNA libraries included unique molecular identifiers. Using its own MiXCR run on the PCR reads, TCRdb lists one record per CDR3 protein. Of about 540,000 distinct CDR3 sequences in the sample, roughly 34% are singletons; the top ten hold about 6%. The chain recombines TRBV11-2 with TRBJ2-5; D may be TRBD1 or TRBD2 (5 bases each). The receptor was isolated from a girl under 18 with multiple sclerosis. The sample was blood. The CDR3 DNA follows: TGTGCCAGCAGCCAGGGACACCAAGAGACCCAGTACTTC. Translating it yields CASSQGHQETQYF.